Sequencing of this T cell receptor (beta chain) was carried out in a study of control samples from healthy donors and cancer patients (dated by TCRdb to the early 2020s). As concerns this clone: Its target antigen remains unknown. Qualities for individual bases were not recorded, and no much larger clone is one base off.

The library was prepared using the immunoSEQ multiplex PCR assay. TCRdb stores this immuneACCESS table with in-frame sequences only. Part of the clones is absent; in the studies checked, under half of the shortfall reflects unresolved V genes, and no reason is known for the rest. Here the sample has fewer than 200,000 clones; 96% occur a single time. Jointly, the top ten make up over 1% of the sample. From the cysteine through the phenylalanine, the CDR3 covers 12 amino acids. Only the CDR3 part of the read is kept: 36 bases, read in frame from the first base. The germline V gene sets CDR1 to MNHEY and CDR2 to SVGAGI. V is cut by 7 bases and J by 6 bases, and the space between the germline ends is 13 bases.

The chain couples TRBV6-5 to TRBJ2-7; the D gene remains uncertain. This receptor was identified in a woman in her twenties or thirties in good health. Source material: blood. The CDR3 protein sequence reads: CASTRASGEQYF. The DNA sequence is as follows: TGTGCCAGCACCCGGGCCTCGGGCGAGCAGTACTTC.